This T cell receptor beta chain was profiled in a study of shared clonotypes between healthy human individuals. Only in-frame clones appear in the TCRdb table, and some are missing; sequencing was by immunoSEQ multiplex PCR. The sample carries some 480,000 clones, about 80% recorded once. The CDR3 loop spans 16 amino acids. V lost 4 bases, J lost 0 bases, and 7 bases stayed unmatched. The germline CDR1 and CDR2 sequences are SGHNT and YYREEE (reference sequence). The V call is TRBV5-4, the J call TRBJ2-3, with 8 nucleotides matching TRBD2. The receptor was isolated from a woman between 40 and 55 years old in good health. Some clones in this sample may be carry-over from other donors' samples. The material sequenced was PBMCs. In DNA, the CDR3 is TGTGCCAGCAGCCCGACTAGCGTCACTAGCACAGATACGCAGTATTTT. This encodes CASSPTSVTSTDTQYF.